This T cell receptor (beta chain) was obtained from a study of blood T cell repertoires in COVID-19. For the study at large: Collection of acute and convalescent COVID-19 samples took place in the United States, Italy and Spain.

Only in-frame clones appear in the TCRdb table, and some are missing; sequencing was by immunoSEQ multiplex PCR. Among 75,000 to 95,000 clones listed, just under 85% were seen once. The CDR3 is 15 amino acids. The germline V gene has CDR1 KGHDR and CDR2 SFDVKD. V lost 2 bases and J 5 bases, leaving 12 bases between the germline ends. The sequence was obtained from an elderly man with active or convalescent COVID-19. The gene calls are TRBV24-1 and TRBJ2-1; weak D call: TRBD2 (6 bases). The sample taken for sequencing was peripheral blood. CDR3 protein: CATSDSVLAHNEQFF. The CDR3 DNA is TGTGCCACCAGTGATTCCGTACTAGCTCACAATGAGCAGTTCTTC.